This T cell receptor (beta chain) came from a study of shared clonotypes between healthy human individuals. The study drew all its donors from Caucasian adults living in Nashville, Tennessee. The protocol was immunoSEQ multiplex PCR, while the TCRdb copy is restricted to in-frame clones and leaves out a portion. This sample carries roughly 2,300,000 clones, under 95% of them seen once, and the ten largest clones take 0.3% to 0.45%. V was cut by 2 bases and J by 3 bases, with 14 bases left in between. Per the germline V gene, CDR1 is SGHTA and CDR2 is FQGTGA. The CDR3 is 15 residues long. What was sequenced was naive CD4+ T cells from PBMCs. Stated subset: CD45RA+ positively selected. This clonotype originated in a man aged 18 to 30 in good health. Some clones in this sample may be carry-over from other donors' samples. V usage is TRBV7-3 and J usage is TRBJ2-7; D remains ambiguous. CDR3 nucleotides: TGTGCCAGCAGCTTATCCCCCATAGCTCTCTACGAGCAGTACTTC. Protein: CASSLSPIALYEQYF.